This TCR beta chain is drawn from a study of shared clonotypes between healthy human individuals (dated by TCRdb to about 2020). About the study as a whole: The cohort included a few men and two women between 18 and 49 years of age. Per donor, three plates each were used for CD4 naive and CD4 memory, two for CD8 naive, and one for CD8 memory. To estimate repertoire size and how much clonotypes are shared between individuals, the study performed deep sequencing of blood TCR repertoires from five healthy adults. Between about 0.85 and 9.5 billion PBMCs per donor were obtained by leukapheresis. Different laboratories and diverse techniques were used to prepare libraries and sequence TCR repertoires, to increase sequencing depth and limit assay-specific biases.

What the research found in general, with its limitations: Sharing across a few donors was observed for approximately 5% of naive CD4, under 4% of naive CD8, 2% to 2.5% of memory CD4, and around 0.44% of memory CD8 clonotypes. Pairwise subsampling led to the expectation that sequencing depth would affect the degree of clonotype sharing among donors. Sampling was restricted to blood, and TCR repertoires in tissue are likely to differ from TCR repertoires in blood. The small number of donors limited the genetic and exposure-history diversity represented. Naive subsets generally had larger estimated clonotype richness than memory subsets. Rarefaction of sorted-subset datasets indicated incomplete sequencing despite the large sequencing depth. Compared with non-shared clonotypes, the clonotypes found in all four sorted-subset donors had higher generation probabilities.

CD8 naive samples were CD45RO-negative cells positively selected for CCR7, giving a CD45RA+CCR7+ population that excluded TemRA cells. Donors were healthy HIV-negative adults with no recently reported acute infections or vaccinations. Every donor was a Caucasian adult residing in Nashville, Tennessee, USA. Blood was obtained by leukapheresis, after which PBMCs were separated by Ficoll-Histopaque density gradient centrifugation and cryopreserved in liquid nitrogen vapor phase. Purity and quantity of every magnetically sorted T cell population were checked by analytical flow cytometry. From each sorted fraction, genomic DNA was isolated and quantified by UV absorbance on a Nanodrop 2000c. This clone was found once. This clone's antigen is unknown. Base quality data are lacking; no much larger clone is found one base away. Using the deep immunoSEQ assay, TCR CDR3 regions were amplified from genomic DNA by multiplex PCR. Extracted genomic DNA from each cell subset was spread evenly across all wells of several immunoSEQ 96-well plates, with each plate serving as a replicate. For sorted subsets, approximately 190 ng genomic DNA, equal to about 30,000 T cell genomes, was loaded into each replicate PCR. Purified libraries were quantified with a Qubit 3.0 fluorometer, sized on a Bioanalyzer 2100, and re-quantified with the KAPA Library Quantification kit. Each immunoSEQ 96-well plate was sequenced on its own single-read 150-cycle Illumina NextSeq 550 flow cell. The authors processed their data as follows. Because the immunoSEQ output held only junctional sequences and lacked quality scores, the filtering could not match the filtering applied to full-length reads. To assign V/J genes and CDR3, sequences were annotated using PyIR, a Python wrapper for IgBLAST v1.9, with IMGT germline references. Any read was removed if the V/J assignment was weak (E-value above 1e-6), the CDR3 was missing, or the read contained stop codons, out-of-frame junctions, or ambiguous translated residues. V3J clonotypes were defined as sequences sharing an identical inferred V gene, J gene, and CDR3 amino acid sequence. To compute the percentage overlap between repertoires, the number of shared unique clonotypes was divided by the size of the smaller repertoire. Repertoire richness was assessed with RTK rarefaction, the Chao1 estimator, and Recon v2.1 estimates of unobserved clonotypes. For all TCRbeta clonotypes obtained by the gDNA method from a few donors, generation probabilities were computed with OLGA. TCRdb holds this immuneACCESS table with in-frame rearrangements only. Some clones are missing; in checked studies, unresolved V genes explain under half, and the rest has no known cause. V and J calls and clone size come straight from that table; D and trimming were deduced from the DNA. Across this sample there are around 1.9 million clones, with roughly 91% seen only once. Under 2% of the sample belongs to the ten largest clones.

The sequenced sample was naive CD8+ T cells from PBMCs. According to the study, the label for this sample's cell subset or site signals: CD45RA+CCR7+. The source is a young man in good health. Some clones in this sample may be carry-over from other donors' samples.

The CDR3: CASSAVLGLEGADTQYF. At the DNA level, the sequence is TGTGCCAGCAGCGCCGTATTGGGGCTAGAAGGTGCAGATACGCAGTATTTT. The sequence joins TRBV9 to TRBJ2-3; TRBD1 is perhaps the D gene, given 5 matching bases. Trimming at the junction amounts to 3 bases on V and 4 bases on J, and the germline ends lie 21 bases apart. The CDR3, cysteine through phenylalanine, is 17 amino acids long. Just CDR3 DNA is preserved here, 51 bases in frame from base 1. Per the germline V gene, SGDLS is the CDR1 and YYNGEE is the CDR2.